This T cell receptor beta chain was sequenced during a study of T-cell memory formation after mild COVID-19. There are a few counts of this clonotype. TCRdb recomputed calls from the 5' RACE reads with MiXCR, one row per CDR3 protein. The table lists about 280,000 distinct CDR3 sequences, less than 9.5% of them singletons. The CDR3 is made up of 16 amino acids. With 0 bases removed from V and 1 base from J, the gap between germline ends came to 12 bases. Germline V gene lookup returns CDR1 SGDLS and CDR2 YYNGEE. This receptor was obtained from a man aged 18-30 years who had mild COVID-19 (a few samples of this study predate the infection). Cell type and time point are not known. The V gene is TRBV9, the J gene TRBJ2-3; possibly TRBD2 for D (6 bases). The sequenced material came from PBMCs or a T cell subset sorted from them (not recorded which). CDR3 DNA: TGTGCCAGCAGCGTAGGGAGGGTTGGGGGCACAGATACGCAGTATTTT. It encodes CASSVGRVGGTDTQYF.